This entry lists 9 T cell receptor beta chains sequenced from one sample in a study of Tregs in tolerant kidney transplant recipients. Libraries were prepared by immunoSEQ multiplex PCR; TCRdb keeps only in-frame clonotypes and omits some of them. This table holds around 230,000 clones, about four fifths found once. Specimen: CD4+ T cells from blood. Source of these receptors: a human donor in good health.

V and J are TRBV13 and TRBJ2-7; 7 bases are shared with TRBD2. The CDR3 covers 15 residues. With V trimmed by 2 bases and J by 4 bases, 8 bases remained unmatched. Per the germline V gene, CDR1 is PRHDT and CDR2 is FYEKMQ (reference sequence). Here the CDR3 reads CASSLLGGSGYEQYF. Here the CDR3 DNA reads TGTGCCAGCAGCTTACTTGGCGGGAGTGGGTACGAGCAGTACTTC. The whole variable domain, filled in from reference TRBV13 and TRBJ2-7, reads AAGVIQSPRHLIKEKRETATLKCYPIPRHDTVYWYQQGPGQDPQFLISFYEKMQSDKGSIPDRFSAQQFSDYHSELNMSSLELGDSALYFCASSLLGGSGYEQYFGPGTRLTVT.

This clone was seen only a few times. The chain carries TRBV6-1 and TRBJ2-7; 8 bases fit TRBD1. The V gene's germline CDR1 is MNHNS and CDR2 SASEGT. The CDR3 is 12 residues long. Losses at the gene ends were 6 bases for V and 6 bases for J; bases not matched to a gene: 4. The CDR3 DNA follows: TGTGCCAGCAGGGTACAGGGGGGCGAGCAGTACTTC. Translation: CASRVQGGEQYF.

V gene TRBV30 combines with J gene TRBJ2-4; maybe TRBD2 (6 bases). Germline V gives CDR1 GTSNPN, CDR2 SVGIG (reference sequence). The CDR3 runs to 13 residues. Trimming cost V 1 base and J 8 bases, with 12 bases left between them. CDR3 nucleotide sequence: TGTGCCTGGAGTGGACTAGTTAGTGACATTCAGTACTTC. Translated: CAWSGLVSDIQYF.

V gene TRBV10-2 combines with J gene TRBJ2-7, with a weak D call TRBD2 (6 bases). The CDR3 consists of 15 residues. Germline CDR1 and CDR2: WSHSY and SAAADI. The V and J ends lost 3 bases and 4 bases respectively, with 16 bases between them. The DNA for the CDR3 is TGCGCCAGCAGTGACCCCGGGGGAGTAGGGTACGAGCAGTACTTC. Encoded protein: CASSDPGGVGYEQYF.

The V and J genes are TRBV12-5 and TRBJ1-1; D is possibly TRBD1 (5 bases). Trimming left V 2 bases short and J 10 bases short, with 8 bases between. The CDR3 extends over 11 amino acids. CDR1 LGHNT and CDR2 FRNRAP come from the germline V gene. The CDR3 DNA follows: TGTGCTAGTGGTTTGACAGGAGCAGCTTTCTTT. Translating gives CASGLTGAAFF.

The J gene is TRBJ2-7, the V gene TRBV5-5, with TRBD1 matching over 9 bases. The CDR3 runs 14 residues. V lost 1 base to trimming and J lost 5 bases; unmatched junction nucleotides: 4. The germline V gene encodes CDR1 SGHKS and CDR2 YYEKEE (reference sequence). DNA of the CDR3: TGTGCCAGCAGCTTGAACAGGGGGCGCGACGAGCAGTACTTC. It is translated as CASSLNRGRDEQYF. Combining the CDR3 with reference TRBV5-5 and TRBJ2-7 gives the whole variable domain DAGVTQSPTHLIKTRGQQVTLRCSPISGHKSVSWYQQVLGQGPQFIFQYYEKEERGRGNFPDRFSARQFPNYSSELNVNALLLGDSALYLCASSLNRGRDEQYFGPGTRLTVT.

The rearrangement uses TRBV5-6 and TRBJ2-5, with 8 bases that match TRBD1. The DNA end lines up better with TRBJ2-7; the J call may be wrong. The CDR3 loop spans 15 amino acids. Germline CDR1 SGHDT, CDR2 YYEEEE. CDR3 coding DNA: TGTGCCAGCAGCCCCGCACCGGGACAGGCGTACGAGCAGTACTTC. This encodes CASSPAPGQAYEQYF.

The V and J genes are TRBV14 and TRBJ2-7; unclear D gene. Germline V gene data show CDR1 as SGHDN and CDR2 as FVKESK. The CDR3 runs to 15 residues. V was pared by 1 base and J by 3 bases, with 13 bases between. CDR3 DNA sequence: TGTGCCAGCAGCCAAGTGTCCAGAAGGGACTACGAGCAGTACTTC. Its protein product is CASSQVSRRDYEQYF.

This clone showed up just a few times. The chain combines TRBV5-6 with TRBJ2-7; D is perhaps TRBD1 (6 bases). Trimming stripped 10 bases from V and 0 bases from J, with 14 bases between. The CDR3 spans 13 residues. Germline V gives CDR1 SGHDT, CDR2 YYEEEE. The CDR3 reads CAWGRSSSYEQYF. CDR3 bases: TGTGCCTGGGGGCGCTCGAGCTCCTACGAGCAGTACTTC.